This entry is about one T cell receptor (beta chain). What it binds is unknown. Trimming cost V 2 bases and J 5 bases, with 15 bases left between them. The CDR3 length is 15 residues. Germline CDR1 and CDR2: SGHTA and FQGNSA. Generated by immunoSEQ multiplex PCR, the TCRdb table keeps only in-frame clones and is missing some. The repertoire holds 80,000 to 100,000 clones, with roughly 95% as singletons. This specimen comes from a study of OX40 agonist ivuxolimab in advanced cancers. The wider study: Patients in the trial were receiving intravenous ivuxolimab every 2 weeks, at doses of 0.01 to 10 mg/kg. Two patients with cutaneous melanoma and one with hepatocellular carcinoma, three in total, showed partial responses.

Study observations and caveats: In the expanded peripheral T cells, antigen specificity was never determined. By week 6 at 0.1 to 3.0 mg/kg, blood CD4+ and CD8+ T cells had expanded clonally.

The chain combines TRBV7-2 with TRBJ1-1; D not certain. The sequencing here drew on CD4+ or CD8+ T cells sorted from blood, taken in a trial of the OX40 agonist ivuxolimab. This TCR derives from an adult with an advanced solid tumor such as melanoma, head and neck, liver or kidney cancer. The chain's CDR3 is CASSLWSPVGTEAFF. CDR3 DNA: TGTGCCAGCAGCTTATGGTCCCCAGTCGGAACTGAAGCTTTCTTT.